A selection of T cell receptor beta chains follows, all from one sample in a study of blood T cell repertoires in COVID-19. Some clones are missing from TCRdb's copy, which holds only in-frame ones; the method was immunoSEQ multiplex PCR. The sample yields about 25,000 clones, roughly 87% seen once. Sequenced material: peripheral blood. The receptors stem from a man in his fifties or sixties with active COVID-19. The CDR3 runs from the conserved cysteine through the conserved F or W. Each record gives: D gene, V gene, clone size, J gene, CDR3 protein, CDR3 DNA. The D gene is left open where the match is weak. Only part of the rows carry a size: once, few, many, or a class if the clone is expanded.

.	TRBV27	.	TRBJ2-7	CASSFDRTVYEQYF	TGTGCCAGCAGTTTCGACAGGACAGTCTACGAGCAGTACTTC
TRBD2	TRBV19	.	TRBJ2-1	CASSMLAGDREQFF	TGTGCCAGTAGTATGCTAGCGGGGGACAGGGAGCAGTTCTTC
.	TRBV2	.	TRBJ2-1	CASSPDYSISYNEQFF	TGTGCCAGCAGCCCGGACTATTCCATCTCCTACAATGAGCAGTTCTTC
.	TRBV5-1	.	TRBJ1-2	CASRDSLTNYGYTF	TGCGCCAGCAGGGACAGCCTCACTAACTATGGCTACACCTTC
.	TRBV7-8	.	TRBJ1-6	CASSSYRQTNSPLHF	TGTGCCAGCAGCTCATACCGACAGACAAATTCACCCCTCCACTTT
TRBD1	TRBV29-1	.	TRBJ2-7	CSVEGTGDAYEQYF	TGCAGCGTTGAAGGGACAGGGGACGCCTACGAGCAGTACTTC
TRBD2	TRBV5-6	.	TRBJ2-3	CASSLGWRESTDTQYF	TGTGCCAGCAGCTTGGGATGGCGGGAGAGCACAGATACGCAGTATTTT
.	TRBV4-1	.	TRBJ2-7	CASSQGEGEQYF	TGCGCCAGCAGCCAAGGTGAGGGCGAGCAGTACTTC
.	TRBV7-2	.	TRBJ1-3	CASSPNRAGNTIYF	TGTGCCAGCAGCCCAAACAGGGCAGGAAACACCATATATTTT
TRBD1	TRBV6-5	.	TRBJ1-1	CASRIYRGNTEAFF	TGTGCCAGCAGGATATACAGGGGGAACACTGAAGCTTTCTTT
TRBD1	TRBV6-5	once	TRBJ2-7	CASRLGQGQVYEQYF	TGTGCCAGCAGGCTAGGACAGGGTCAAGTCTACGAGCAGTACTTC
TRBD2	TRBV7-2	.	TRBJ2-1	CASSLGVLAGGHEQFF	TGTGCCAGCAGCTTAGGGGTACTAGCGGGGGGGCATGAGCAGTTCTTC
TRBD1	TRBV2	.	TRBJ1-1	CASSEQGAYTEAFF	TGTGCCAGCAGTGAACAGGGGGCTTACACTGAAGCTTTCTTT
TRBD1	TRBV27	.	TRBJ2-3	CASSLPPGQGADTQYF	TGTGCCAGCAGTTTGCCTCCGGGACAGGGGGCAGATACGCAGTATTTT
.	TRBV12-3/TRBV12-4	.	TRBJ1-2	CASSLVGSGYTF	TGTGCCAGCAGTTTAGTTGGGAGTGGCTACACCTTC
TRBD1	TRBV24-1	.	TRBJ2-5	CATSDLSSAGGIMGETQYF	TGTGCCACCAGTGATTTAAGCTCGGCAGGGGGCATCATGGGAGAGACCCAGTACTTC
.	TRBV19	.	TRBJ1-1	CASSVGRSPEAFF	TGTGCCAGTAGTGTTGGCCGATCCCCTGAAGCTTTCTTT
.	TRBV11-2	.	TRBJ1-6	CASRKPGGHSPLHF	TGTGCCAGCAGGAAACCCGGGGGGCATTCACCCCTCCACTTT
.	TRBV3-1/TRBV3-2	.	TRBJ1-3	CASSPGTTGNTIYF	TGTGCCAGCAGCCCCGGGACAACTGGAAACACCATATATTTT
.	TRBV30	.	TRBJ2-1	CAWDGGTYNEQFF	TGTGCCTGGGATGGAGGGACCTACAATGAGCAGTTCTTC
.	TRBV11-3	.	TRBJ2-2	CASSPGQLNTGELFF	TGTGCCAGCAGCCCAGGACAGCTCAACACCGGGGAGCTGTTTTTT
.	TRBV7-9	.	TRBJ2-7	CASSPTLRARNEQYF	TGTGCCAGCAGCCCCACGCTCAGGGCTAGGAACGAGCAGTACTTC
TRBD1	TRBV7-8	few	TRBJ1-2	CASSETGQGGYGYTF	TGTGCCAGCAGCGAAACGGGACAGGGTGGTTATGGCTACACCTTC
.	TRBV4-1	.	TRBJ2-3	CASSQVARGTGTDTQYF	TGCGCCAGCAGCCAAGTCGCCCGGGGGACAGGCACAGATACGCAGTATTTT
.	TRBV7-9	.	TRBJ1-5	CASSFGEQPQHF	TGTGCCAGCAGCTTTGGGGAGCAGCCCCAGCATTTT
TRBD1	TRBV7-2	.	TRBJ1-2	CASSLAGQGGSGYTF	TGTGCCAGCAGCTTAGCGGGACAGGGAGGGAGTGGCTACACCTTC
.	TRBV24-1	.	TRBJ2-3	CATSEGGGVVDTQYF	TGTGCCACCAGTGAAGGAGGGGGCGTTGTAGATACGCAGTATTTT
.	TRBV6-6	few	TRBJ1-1	CASGEGQLIEAFF	TGTGCCAGCGGGGAGGGACAACTCATAGAAGCTTTCTTT
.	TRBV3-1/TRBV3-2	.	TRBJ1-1	CASSYVQGPNTEAFF	TGTGCCAGCAGCTACGTCCAGGGGCCGAACACTGAAGCTTTCTTT
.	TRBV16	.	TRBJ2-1	CASSPTGNEQFF	TGTGCCAGCAGCCCTACAGGGAATGAGCAGTTCTTC
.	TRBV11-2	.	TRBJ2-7	CASSLSLGAYEQYF	TGTGCCAGCAGCTTATCTTTGGGGGCGTACGAGCAGTACTTC
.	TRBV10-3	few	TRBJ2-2	CAISESFTGELFF	TGTGCCATCAGTGAGTCCTTCACCGGGGAGCTGTTTTTT
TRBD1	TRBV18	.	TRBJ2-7	CASSPPKRTGGFEQYF	TGTGCCAGCTCACCACCAAAGAGGACAGGGGGATTCGAGCAGTACTTC
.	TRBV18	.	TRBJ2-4	CASSPKIGQDRIQYF	TGTGCCAGCTCACCAAAAATAGGCCAGGATCGCATTCAGTACTTC
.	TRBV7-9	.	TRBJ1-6	CASSLAGGGSYSPLHF	TGTGCCAGCAGCTTAGCCGGCGGAGGGAGTTATTCACCCCTCCACTTT
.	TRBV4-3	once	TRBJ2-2	CASQRTPGESGELFF	TGCGCCAGCCAACGGACCCCCGGGGAATCCGGGGAGCTGTTTTTT
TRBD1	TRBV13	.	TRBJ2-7	CASRMTGRTYEQYF	TGTGCCAGCCGCATGACAGGGAGAACTTACGAGCAGTACTTC
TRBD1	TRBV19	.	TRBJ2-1	CASSTPGTVYNEQFF	TGTGCCAGTAGTACGCCCGGGACAGTATACAATGAGCAGTTCTTC
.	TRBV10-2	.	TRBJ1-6	CASSWGQGIDSPPHF	.
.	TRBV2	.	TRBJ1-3	CASHPRVLSSGNTIYF	TGTGCCAGCCACCCGAGGGTCTTGTCCTCTGGAAACACCATATATTTT
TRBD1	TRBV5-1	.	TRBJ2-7	CASSGTPGTDYEQYF	TGCGCCAGCAGCGGGACCCCCGGGACAGATTACGAGCAGTACTTC
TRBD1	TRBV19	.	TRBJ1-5	CASSIGTGSNQPQHF	TGTGCCAGTAGTATAGGGACAGGTAGCAATCAGCCCCAGCATTTT
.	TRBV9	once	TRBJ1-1	CASSEDLNTEAFF	TGTGCCAGCAGCGAGGACTTGAACACTGAAGCTTTCTTT
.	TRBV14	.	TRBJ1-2	CASSQEGLSPYGYTF	TGTGCCAGCAGCCAAGAGGGGCTATCTCCTTATGGCTACACCTTC
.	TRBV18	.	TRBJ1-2	CASSPPGRGKGYGYTF	TGTGCCAGCTCACCACCGGGTAGGGGTAAAGGCTATGGCTACACCTTC
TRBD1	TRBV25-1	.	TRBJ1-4	CASSGDRGYEKLFF	TGTGCCAGCAGTGGGGACAGGGGATATGAAAAACTGTTTTTT
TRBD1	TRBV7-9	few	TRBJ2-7	CASSRTGTGDHEQYF	TGTGCCAGCAGCCGGACTGGGACAGGGGACCACGAGCAGTACTTC
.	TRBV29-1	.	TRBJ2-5	CSVVDTTSETQYF	TGCAGCGTTGTTGACACAACTTCAGAGACCCAGTACTTC
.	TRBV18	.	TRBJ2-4	CASSPPGQGAGSKNIQYF	TGTGCCAGCTCACCCCCAGGACAGGGAGCGGGATCCAAAAACATTCAGTACTTC